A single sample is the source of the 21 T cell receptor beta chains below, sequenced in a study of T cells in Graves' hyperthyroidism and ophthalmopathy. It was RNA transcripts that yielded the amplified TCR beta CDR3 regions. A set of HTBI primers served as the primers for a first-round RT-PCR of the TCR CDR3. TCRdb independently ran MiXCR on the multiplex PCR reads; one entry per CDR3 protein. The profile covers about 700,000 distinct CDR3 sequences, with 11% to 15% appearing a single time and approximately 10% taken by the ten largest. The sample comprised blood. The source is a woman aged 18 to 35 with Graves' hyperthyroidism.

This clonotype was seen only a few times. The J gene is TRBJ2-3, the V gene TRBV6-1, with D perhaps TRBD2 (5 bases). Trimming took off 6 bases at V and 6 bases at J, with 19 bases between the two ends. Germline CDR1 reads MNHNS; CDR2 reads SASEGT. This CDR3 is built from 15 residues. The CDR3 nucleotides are TGTGCCAGCAGGAACCGGGAATACCCCAGGGATACGCAGTATTTT. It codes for CASRNREYPRDTQYF.

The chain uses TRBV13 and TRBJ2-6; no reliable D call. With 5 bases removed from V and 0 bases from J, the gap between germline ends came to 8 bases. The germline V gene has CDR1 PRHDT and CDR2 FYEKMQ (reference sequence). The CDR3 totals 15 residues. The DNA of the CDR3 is TGTGCCAGCAGCCTGTCCGACTCTGGGGCCAACGTCCTGACTTTC. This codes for CASSLSDSGANVLTF.

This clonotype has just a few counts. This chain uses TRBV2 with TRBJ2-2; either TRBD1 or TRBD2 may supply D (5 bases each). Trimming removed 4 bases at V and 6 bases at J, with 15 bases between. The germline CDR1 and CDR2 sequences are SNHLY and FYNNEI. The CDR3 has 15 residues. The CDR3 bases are TGTGCCAGCAGTGCGGAGGCGTCGGGGCCCGGGGAGCTGTTTTTT. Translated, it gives CASSAEASGPGELFF.

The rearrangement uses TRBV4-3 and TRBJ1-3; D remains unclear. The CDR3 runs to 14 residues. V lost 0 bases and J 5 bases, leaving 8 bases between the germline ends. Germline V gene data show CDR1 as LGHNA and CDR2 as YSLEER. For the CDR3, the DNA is TGCGCCAGCAGCCAAGATAGGACGCGAAACACCATATATTTT. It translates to CASSQDRTRNTIYF.

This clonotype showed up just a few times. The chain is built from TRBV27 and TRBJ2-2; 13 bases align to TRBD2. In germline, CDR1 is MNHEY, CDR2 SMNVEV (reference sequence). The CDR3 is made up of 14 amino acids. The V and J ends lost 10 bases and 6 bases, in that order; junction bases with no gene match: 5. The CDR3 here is CATGTSGNPGELFF. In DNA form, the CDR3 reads TGTGCCACCGGGACTAGCGGGAATCCCGGGGAGCTGTTTTTT.

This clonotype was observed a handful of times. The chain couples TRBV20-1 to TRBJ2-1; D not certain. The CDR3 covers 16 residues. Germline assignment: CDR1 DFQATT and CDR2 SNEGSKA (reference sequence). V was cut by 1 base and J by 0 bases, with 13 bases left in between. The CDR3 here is CSARVRSVSSYNEQFF. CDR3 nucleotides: TGCAGTGCTAGAGTGAGGAGCGTCAGCTCCTACAATGAGCAGTTCTTC.

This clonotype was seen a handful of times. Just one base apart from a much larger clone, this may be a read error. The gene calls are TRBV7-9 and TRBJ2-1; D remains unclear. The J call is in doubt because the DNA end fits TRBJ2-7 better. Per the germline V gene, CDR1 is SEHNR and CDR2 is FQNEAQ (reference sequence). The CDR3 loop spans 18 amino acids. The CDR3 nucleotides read TGTGCCAGCAGCTTAGCGTTCTTAGCCGGCCTAACCTACAATGAGCAGTACTTC. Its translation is CASSLAFLAGLTYNEQYF.

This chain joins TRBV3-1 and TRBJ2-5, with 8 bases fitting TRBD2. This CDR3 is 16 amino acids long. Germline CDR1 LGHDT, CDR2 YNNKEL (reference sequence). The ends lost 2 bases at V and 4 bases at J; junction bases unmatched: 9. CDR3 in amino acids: CASSQTPGLGAETQYF. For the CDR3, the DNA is TGTGCCAGCAGCCAAACGCCGGGACTAGGGGCAGAGACCCAGTACTTC.

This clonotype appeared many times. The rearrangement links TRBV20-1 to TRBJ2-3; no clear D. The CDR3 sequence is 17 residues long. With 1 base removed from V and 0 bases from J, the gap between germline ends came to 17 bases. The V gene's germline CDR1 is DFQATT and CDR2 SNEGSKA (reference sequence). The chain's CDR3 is CSARGFFVDVSTDTQYF. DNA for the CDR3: TGCAGTGCTAGAGGTTTTTTTGTTGACGTTAGCACAGATACGCAGTATTTT.

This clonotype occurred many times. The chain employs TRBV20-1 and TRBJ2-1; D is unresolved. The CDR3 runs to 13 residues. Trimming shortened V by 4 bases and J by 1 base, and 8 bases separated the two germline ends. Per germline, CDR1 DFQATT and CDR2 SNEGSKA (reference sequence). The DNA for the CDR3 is TGCAGTGCTACGCGGAGTTCCTACAATGAGCAGTTCTTC. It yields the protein CSATRSSYNEQFF.

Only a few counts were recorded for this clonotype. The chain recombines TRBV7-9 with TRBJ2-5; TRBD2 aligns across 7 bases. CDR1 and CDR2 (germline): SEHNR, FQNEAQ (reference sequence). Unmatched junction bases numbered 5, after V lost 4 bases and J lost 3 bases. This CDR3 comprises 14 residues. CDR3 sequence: CASSSRLAEETQYF. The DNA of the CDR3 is TGTGCCAGCAGCTCAAGACTAGCAGAAGAGACCCAGTACTTC.

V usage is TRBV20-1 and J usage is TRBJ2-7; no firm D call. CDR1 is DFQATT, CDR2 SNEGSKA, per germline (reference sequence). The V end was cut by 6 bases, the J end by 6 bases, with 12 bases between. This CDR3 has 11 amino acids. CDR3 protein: CSASFEVEQYF. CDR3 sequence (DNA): TGCAGTGCGTCTTTTGAGGTCGAGCAGTACTTC.

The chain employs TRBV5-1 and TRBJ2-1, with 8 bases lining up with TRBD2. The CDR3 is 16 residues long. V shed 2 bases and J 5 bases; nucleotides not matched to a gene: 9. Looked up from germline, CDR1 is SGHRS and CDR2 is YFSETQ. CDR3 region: CASSFLAAGVNNEQFF. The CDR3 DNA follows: TGCGCCAGCAGCTTCCTAGCAGCGGGGGTTAACAATGAGCAGTTCTTC.

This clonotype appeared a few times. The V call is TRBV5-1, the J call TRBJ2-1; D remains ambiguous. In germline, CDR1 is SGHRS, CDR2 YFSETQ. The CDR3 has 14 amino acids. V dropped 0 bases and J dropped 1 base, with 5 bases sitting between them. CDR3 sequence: CASSLATSYNEQFF. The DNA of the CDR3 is TGCGCCAGCAGCTTGGCGACATCCTACAATGAGCAGTTCTTC.

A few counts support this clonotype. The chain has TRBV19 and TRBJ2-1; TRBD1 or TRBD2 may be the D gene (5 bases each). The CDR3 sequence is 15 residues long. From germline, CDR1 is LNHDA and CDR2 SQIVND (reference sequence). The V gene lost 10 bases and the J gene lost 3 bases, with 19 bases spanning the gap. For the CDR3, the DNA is TGTGCCACCAGTACAGGAGGTGTTGGCTACAATGAGCAGTTCTTC. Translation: CATSTGGVGYNEQFF.

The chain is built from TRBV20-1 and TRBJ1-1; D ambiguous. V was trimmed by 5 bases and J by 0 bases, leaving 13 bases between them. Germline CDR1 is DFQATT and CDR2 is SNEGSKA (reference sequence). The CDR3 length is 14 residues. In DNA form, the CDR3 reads TGCAGTGCTCCCACAACACCAATGAACACTGAAGCTTTCTTT. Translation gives CSAPTTPMNTEAFF.

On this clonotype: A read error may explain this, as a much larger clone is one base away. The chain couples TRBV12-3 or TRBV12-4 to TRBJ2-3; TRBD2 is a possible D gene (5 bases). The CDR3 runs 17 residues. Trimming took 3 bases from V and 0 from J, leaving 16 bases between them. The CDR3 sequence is CASSFAGIARSTDTQYF. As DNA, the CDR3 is TGTGCCAGCAGTTTCGCCGGGATAGCGAGGAGCACAGATACGCAGTATTTT.

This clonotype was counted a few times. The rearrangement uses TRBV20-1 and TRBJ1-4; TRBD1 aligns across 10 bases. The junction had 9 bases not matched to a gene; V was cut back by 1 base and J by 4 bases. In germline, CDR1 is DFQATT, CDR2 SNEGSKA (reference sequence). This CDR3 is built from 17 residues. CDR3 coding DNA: TGCAGTGCTAGAGGGACAGGGGGACCATTTGGTAATGAAAAACTGTTTTTT. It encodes CSARGTGGPFGNEKLFF.

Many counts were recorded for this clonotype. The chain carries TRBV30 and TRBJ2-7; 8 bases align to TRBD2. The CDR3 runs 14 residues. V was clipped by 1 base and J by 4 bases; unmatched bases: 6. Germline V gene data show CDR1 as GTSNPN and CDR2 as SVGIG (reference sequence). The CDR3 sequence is CAWSGPAGVYEQYF. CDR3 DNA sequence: TGTGCCTGGAGTGGCCCAGCGGGAGTATACGAGCAGTACTTC.

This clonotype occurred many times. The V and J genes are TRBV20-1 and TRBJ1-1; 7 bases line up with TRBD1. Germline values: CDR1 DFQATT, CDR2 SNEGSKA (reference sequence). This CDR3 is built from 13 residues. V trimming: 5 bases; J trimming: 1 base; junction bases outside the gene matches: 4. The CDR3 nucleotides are TGCAGTGCTGGGGGACAGACGAACACTGAAGCTTTCTTT. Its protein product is CSAGGQTNTEAFF.

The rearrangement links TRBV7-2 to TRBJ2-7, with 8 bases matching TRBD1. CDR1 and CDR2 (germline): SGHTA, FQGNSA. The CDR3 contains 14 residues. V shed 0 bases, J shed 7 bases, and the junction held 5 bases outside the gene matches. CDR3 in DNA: TGTGCCAGCAGCTTAGCGACAGGGGCTAAAGAGCAGTACTTC. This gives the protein CASSLATGAKEQYF. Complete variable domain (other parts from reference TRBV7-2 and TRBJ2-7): GAGVSQSPSNKVTEKGKDVELRCDPISGHTALYWYRQSLGQGLEFLIYFQGNSAPDKSGLPSDRFSAERTGGSVSTLTIQRTQQEDSAVYLCASSLATGAKEQYFGPGTRLTVT.